The 21 T cell receptor beta chains below come from one sample, sequenced in a study of T cells in Graves' hyperthyroidism and ophthalmopathy. The CDR3 regions of TCR beta were amplified from RNA transcripts. Initially, a first-round RT-PCR of the TCR CDR3 employed the HTBI primer set. A single record per CDR3 protein comes from TCRdb applying MiXCR to the multiplex PCR reads. The data contain around 300,000 distinct CDR3 sequences, 22% of them singletons. Specimen: blood. The receptors were sampled from a man aged 30 to 45 with Graves' ophthalmopathy.

There are many counts of this clonotype. This chain joins TRBV20-1 and TRBJ2-7; D tentatively fits TRBD1 or TRBD2 (5 bases each). Germline CDR1 reads DFQATT; CDR2 reads SNEGSKA (reference sequence). V lost 0 bases and J lost 3, with 18 bases in between. The CDR3 has 16 residues. CDR3 region: CSARDRAGSIFYEQYF. CDR3 sequence (DNA): TGCAGTGCTAGAGATAGGGCAGGGAGTATCTTCTACGAGCAGTACTTC.

The sample holds a few counts of this clonotype. CDR3 region: CSFQTAGGTNEQFF. In DNA, the CDR3 is TGCAGTTTCCAAACAGCGGGAGGGACTAATGAGCAGTTCTTC. The gene calls are TRBV20-1 and TRBJ2-1; the match to TRBD2 covers 10 bases. CDR1 and CDR2 (germline): DFQATT, SNEGSKA (reference sequence). CDR3 length equals 14 residues. After removal of 8 bases from V and 7 bases from J, the junction contained 11 bases not matched to a gene.

This clonotype was observed a handful of times. The V call is TRBV18, the J call TRBJ2-5; the D is unclear. V lost 0 bases and J 3 bases, leaving 8 bases between the germline ends. This CDR3 has 14 residues. Germline values: CDR1 KGHSH, CDR2 LQKENI. The CDR3 loop reads CASSPPGQEETQYF. Here the CDR3 DNA reads TGTGCCAGCTCACCACCAGGGCAGGAAGAGACCCAGTACTTC.

This clonotype showed up just a few times. J is TRBJ2-1 and V is TRBV19; D unclear. The V end was cut by 5 bases, the J end by 4 bases, with 15 bases between. Germline assignment: CDR1 LNHDA and CDR2 SQIVND (reference sequence). This CDR3 spans 15 amino acids. CDR3 in DNA: TGTGCCAGTAGTCTGCAGGAGAACACTTACAATGAGCAGTTCTTC. It encodes CASSLQENTYNEQFF.

This clonotype was observed a few times. The chain joins TRBV28 to TRBJ2-1; TRBD1 aligns across 7 bases. Germline lookup yields CDR1 MDHEN and CDR2 SYDVKM. V gave up 5 bases and J gave up 2 bases; unmatched junction bases: 6. This CDR3 has 15 residues. The CDR3 DNA follows: TGTGCCAGCAGTACTGACAGGGTACCCTACAATGAGCAGTTCTTC. Amino acids: CASSTDRVPYNEQFF. Full variable domain (missing parts from reference TRBV28 and TRBJ2-1): DVKVTQSSRYLVKRTGEKVFLECVQDMDHENMFWYRQDPGLGLRLIYFSYDVKMKEKGDIPEGYSVSREKKERFSLILESASTNQTSMYLCASSTDRVPYNEQFFGPGTRLTVL.

V gene TRBV4-1 combines with J gene TRBJ1-1, with 8 positions matching TRBD1. V shed 2 bases, J shed 10 bases, and the junction held 3 bases outside the gene matches. In germline, CDR1 is MGHRA, CDR2 YSYEKL. The CDR3 loop spans 12 amino acids. CDR3 region: CASSQPQGAAFF. The CDR3 DNA reads as TGCGCCAGCAGCCAACCCCAGGGGGCAGCTTTCTTT.

This clonotype appeared many times. The J gene is TRBJ1-5, the V gene TRBV2; no clear D gene. This CDR3 has 13 amino acids. Trimming removed 7 bases at V and 7 bases at J, with 14 bases between. Germline CDR1 is SNHLY and CDR2 is FYNNEI. Written as DNA, the CDR3 is TGTGCCAGCACTTGGACGGGGAGACAGCCCCAGCATTTT. This translates into CASTWTGRQPQHF.

This clonotype was found a few times. The chain links TRBV20-1 to TRBJ2-1; maybe TRBD1 (5 bases). This CDR3 region has 13 residues. CDR1 and CDR2 (germline): DFQATT, SNEGSKA (reference sequence). The V gene lost 1 base and the J gene lost 4 bases, with 8 bases spanning the gap. The CDR3 DNA reads TGCAGTGCTAGAGTTCAGGGATACAATGAGCAGTTCTTC. This encodes CSARVQGYNEQFF.

Many counts were recorded for this clonotype. The gene calls are TRBV20-1 and TRBJ1-4; no firm D call. Germline lookup yields CDR1 DFQATT and CDR2 SNEGSKA (reference sequence). CDR3 length: 14 amino acids. Trimming removed 6 bases from V and 5 bases from J, with 16 bases in between. CDR3 bases: TGCAGTGCCCCCTGGGAGACGGGGAATGAAAAACTGTTTTTT. Translated, it gives CSAPWETGNEKLFF.

This clonotype was observed at least ten times. This chain joins TRBV18 and TRBJ2-7, with 7 nucleotides matching TRBD2. The CDR3 has 16 residues. Germline-derived CDR1 and CDR2 are KGHSH and LQKENI. V lost 6 bases to trimming and J lost 7 bases; unmatched junction nucleotides: 18. The CDR3 DNA follows: TGTGCCAGCTCGCCAGAAGGGAGGGGCCCAGACGGGGAGCAGTACTTC. Its translation is CASSPEGRGPDGEQYF.

The rearrangement links TRBV5-6 to TRBJ2-5; 8 bases fit TRBD1. Germline trimming cut 2 bases from V and 5 bases from J; bases unmatched to any gene: 8. The CDR3 contains 15 residues. Germline V gives CDR1 SGHDT, CDR2 YYEEEE. The CDR3, as DNA: TGTGCCAGCAGCTTCGGACAGGGTGGCAAGGAGACCCAGTACTTC. The encoded protein is CASSFGQGGKETQYF.

The chain recombines TRBV5-1 with TRBJ1-5; 7 bases are shared with TRBD1. This CDR3 region has 15 residues. Trimming at V came to 4 bases and at J to 4 bases, leaving 8 bases not matched to a gene. Per the germline V gene, CDR1 is SGHRS and CDR2 is YFSETQ. CDR3 DNA: TGCGCCAGCAGCGCCACGGGACAGCTAAATCAGCCCCAGCATTTT. It yields the protein CASSATGQLNQPQHF.

Of note for this clonotype: The junction shows a germline mismatch at one end, possibly a read error. The chain recombines TRBV28 with TRBJ2-5; TRBD1 aligns across 7 bases. Germline loops: CDR1 MDHEN, CDR2 SYDVKM. The CDR3 contains 15 residues. The CDR3 reads CAGSPKGQIQETQYF. As DNA, the CDR3 is TGTGCCGGCAGTCCGAAGGGACAGATCCAAGAGACCCAGTACTTC.

This clonotype was counted only a few times. This chain links TRBV18 with TRBJ2-2; D is unclear. From germline, CDR1 is KGHSH and CDR2 LQKENI. Trimming shortened V by 2 bases and J by 1 base, and 5 bases separated the two germline ends. The length of the CDR3 is 14 residues. For the CDR3, the DNA is TGTGCCAGCTCACCATTGATGAACACCGGGGAGCTGTTTTTT. It translates to CASSPLMNTGELFF. Full variable domain (missing parts from reference TRBV18 and TRBJ2-2): NAGVMQNPRHLVRRRGQEARLRCSPMKGHSHVYWYRQLPEEGLKFMVYLQKENIIDESGMPKERFSAEFPKEGPSILRIQQVVRGDSAAYFCASSPLMNTGELFFGEGSRLTVL.

In this sample, this clonotype turned up many times. The V and J genes are TRBV12-3 or TRBV12-4 and TRBJ2-3; a possible D gene is TRBD2 (6 bases). CDR3 length: 17 amino acids. Trimming removed 7 bases from V and 0 bases from J, with 20 bases in between. The CDR3 here is CASNSFRGSGSTDTQYF. DNA of the CDR3: TGTGCCAGCAATTCCTTTCGGGGGAGCGGAAGCACAGATACGCAGTATTTT.

The table lists this clonotype with many counts. This chain uses TRBV11-2 with TRBJ1-6; 7 bases fit TRBD1. Germline V lookup: CDR1 SGHAT, CDR2 FQNNGV. This CDR3 has 14 residues. V lost 5 bases and J lost 6; bases outside the gene matches: 4. The CDR3 here is CASSRDRSNSPLHF. CDR3 DNA: TGTGCCAGCAGCCGGGACAGAAGTAATTCACCCCTCCACTTT.

The J gene is TRBJ2-7, the V gene TRBV12-5, with a possible D match to TRBD1 (6 bases). The CDR3 has 13 residues. Trimming pared 6 bases from V and 0 bases from J, leaving 9 bases between. CDR1 is LGHNT and CDR2 is FRNRAP in the germline V gene. CDR3 region: CASGIQGSYEQYF. The CDR3 coding sequence is TGTGCTAGTGGGATACAGGGCTCCTACGAGCAGTACTTC.

V gene TRBV4-1 combines with J gene TRBJ2-5; TRBD2 agrees at 7 bases. This CDR3 contains 15 residues. The germline V gene has CDR1 MGHRA and CDR2 YSYEKL. Germline trimming cut 0 bases from V and 4 bases from J; bases unmatched to any gene: 5. CDR3 nucleotide sequence: TGCGCCAGCAGCCAAGATGGTTGGGGGGGAGAGACCCAGTACTTC. Its protein is CASSQDGWGGETQYF.

This sequence joins TRBV29-1 and TRBJ2-3; possibly TRBD2 for D (6 bases). Trimming cost V 5 bases and J 4 bases, with 10 bases left between them. The CDR3 covers 12 residues. Germline V gene data show CDR1 as SQVTM and CDR2 as ANQGSEA. The CDR3 coding sequence is TGCAGCGTTCAGTGGAGGGCAGATACGCAGTATTTT. Amino acids: CSVQWRADTQYF.

The chain carries TRBV3-1 and TRBJ1-1, with D uncertain. Germline CDR1 reads LGHDT; CDR2 reads YNNKEL (reference sequence). V was clipped by 4 bases and J by 12 bases, with 9 bases between them. This CDR3 contains 10 residues. The CDR3 nucleotides are TGTGCCAGCAGCCGCAGGCTGTCTTTCTTT. Its translation: CASSRRLSFF.

There are many counts of this clonotype. The chain combines TRBV30 with TRBJ1-4; D uncertain. Germline-derived CDR1 and CDR2 are GTSNPN and SVGIG (reference sequence). The CDR3 spans 14 residues. Deletions cut 0 bases from V and 4 bases from J, with 9 bases between. The CDR3 region is CAWSVSAINEKLFF. DNA for the CDR3: TGTGCCTGGAGTGTATCCGCGATTAATGAAAAACTGTTTTTT.